This is a list of T cell receptor beta chains from one sample in a study of regulatory T cells in long-lasting Graves disease. TCRdb redid the calling of the multiplex PCR reads with MiXCR, one entry per CDR3 protein. The sample comprises 400,000 to 500,000 distinct CDR3 sequences, about 15% of which are singletons, and approximately 8% rests with the top ten. These same data were also listed under a study on T cells in Graves' hyperthyroidism and ophthalmopathy.

The specimen comprised peripheral blood mononuclear cells (PBMCs), sampled at new diagnosis, from a patient treated with antithyroid drugs. The source is a woman aged 40 to 50 with Graves disease. Both conserved end residues are part of each CDR3. Fields, in order: D gene, V gene, J gene, clone size, CDR3 DNA, CDR3 protein. The D gene is left open where the match is weak. Where a row states a size, it is once, few, many or the class of an expanded clone; other rows omit it.

TRBD2	TRBV4-3	TRBJ2-1	NA	TGCGCCAGCAGCCAAGATCGCAGGACTAGCGGATACAATGAGCAGTTCTTC	CASSQDRRTSGYNEQFF
NA	TRBV27	TRBJ1-1	many	TGTGCCAGCAGTTTATGGGGAGGGGGCACTGAAGCTTTCTTT	CASSLWGGGTEAFF
NA	TRBV10-2	TRBJ2-3	few	TGCGCCATATCGACGGCGAGGTCCACAGATACGCAGTATTTT	CAISTARSTDTQYF
NA	TRBV7-9	TRBJ2-7	NA	TGTGCCAGCTCCCCGTGGGGGACGGGCTCCTACGAGCAGTACTTC	CASSPWGTGSYEQYF
NA	TRBV6-1	TRBJ1-1	few	TGTGCCAGCACTTGGGCCTCCCTGGGCACTGAAGCTTTCTTT	CASTWASLGTEAFF
TRBD2	TRBV2	TRBJ2-1	many	TGTGCCAGCACCGCCGGGACTAGCGGGAACCTACAGTTCTTC	CASTAGTSGNLQFF
NA	TRBV14	TRBJ1-3	NA	TGTGCCAGCAGCCGGAGGACGGGACGATCTGGAAACACCATATATTTT	CASSRRTGRSGNTIYF
TRBD2	TRBV6-1	TRBJ2-1	many	TGTGCCAGCAGTGCCACCCCCGCGGGAGTTTTTGAGCAGTTCTTC	CASSATPAGVFEQFF
TRBD2	TRBV12-5	TRBJ2-1	NA	TGTGCTAGTGGCCCCGGGACTAGCGGGAGTGATACCTACAATGAGCAGTTCTTC	CASGPGTSGSDTYNEQFF
TRBD2	TRBV2	TRBJ2-7	NA	TGTGCCAGCAGGACCCGACCAGGAGGTAGCGGGAACTACGAGCAGTACTTC	CASRTRPGGSGNYEQYF
NA	TRBV19	TRBJ2-5	many	TGTGCCAGTAGTAACCGGGACCAGAGGGGAGAGACCCAGTACTTC	CASSNRDQRGETQYF
NA	TRBV12-5	TRBJ2-7	many	TGTGCTAGTGGCTATGGGGGACACAAATCCTACGAGCAGTACTTC	CASGYGGHKSYEQYF
TRBD2	TRBV20-1	TRBJ2-1	NA	TGCAGTGCTAGAGATCTTGGCGGGAGGCATTACAATGAGCAGTTCTTC	CSARDLGGRHYNEQFF
NA	TRBV9	TRBJ2-7	many	TGTGCCAGCAGCGTAGTGGGTGAAGGGTACGAGCAGTACTTC	CASSVVGEGYEQYF
TRBD2	TRBV4-1	TRBJ2-7	NA	TGCGCCAGCAGCCAAGAACGAGCGGGAGGGTGGTACGAGCAGTACTTC	CASSQERAGGWYEQYF
NA	TRBV29-1	TRBJ2-3	many	TGCAGCGTGCCTGGTACGCAGTATTTT	CSVPGTQYF
NA	TRBV30	TRBJ1-3	few	TGTGCCTGGACACAGGGATCCGGAAACACCATATATTTT	CAWTQGSGNTIYF
NA	TRBV19	TRBJ1-5	many	TGTGCCAGTAGCCCCGCCCAGGTTGTTAGCAATCAGCCCCAGCATTTT	CASSPAQVVSNQPQHF